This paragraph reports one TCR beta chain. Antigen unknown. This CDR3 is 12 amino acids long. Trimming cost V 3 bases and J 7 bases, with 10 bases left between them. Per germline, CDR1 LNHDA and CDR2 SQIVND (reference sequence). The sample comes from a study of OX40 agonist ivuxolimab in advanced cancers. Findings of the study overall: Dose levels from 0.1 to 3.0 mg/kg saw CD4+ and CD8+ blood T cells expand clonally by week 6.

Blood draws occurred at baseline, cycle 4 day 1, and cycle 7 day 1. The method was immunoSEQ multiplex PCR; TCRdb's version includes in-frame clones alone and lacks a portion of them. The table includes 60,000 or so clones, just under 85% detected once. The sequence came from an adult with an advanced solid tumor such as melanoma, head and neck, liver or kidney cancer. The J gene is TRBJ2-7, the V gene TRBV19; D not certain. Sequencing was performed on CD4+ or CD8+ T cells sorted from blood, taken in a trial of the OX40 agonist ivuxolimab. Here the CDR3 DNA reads TGTGCCAGTAGTATGGGCGAAGGGGAGCAGTACTTC. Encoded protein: CASSMGEGEQYF.